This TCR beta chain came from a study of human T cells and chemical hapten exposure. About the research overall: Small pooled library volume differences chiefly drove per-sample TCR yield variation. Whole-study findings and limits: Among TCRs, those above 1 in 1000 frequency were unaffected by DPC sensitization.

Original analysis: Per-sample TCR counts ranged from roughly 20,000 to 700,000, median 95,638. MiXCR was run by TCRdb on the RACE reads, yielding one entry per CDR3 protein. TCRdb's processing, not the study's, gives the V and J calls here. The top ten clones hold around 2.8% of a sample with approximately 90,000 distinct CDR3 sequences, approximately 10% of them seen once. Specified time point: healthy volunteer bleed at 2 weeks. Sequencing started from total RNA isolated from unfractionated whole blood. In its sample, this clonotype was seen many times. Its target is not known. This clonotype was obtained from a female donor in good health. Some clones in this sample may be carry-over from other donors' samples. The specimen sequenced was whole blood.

CDR3 coding DNA: TGTGCCTGGAGCTCGGGACTCGACCTGTACAATGAGCAGTTCTTC. It specifies CAWSSGLDLYNEQFF. The rearrangement uses TRBV30 and TRBJ2-1, with D perhaps TRBD2 (6 bases). The germline V gene has CDR1 GTSNPN and CDR2 SVGIG (reference sequence). The CDR3 extends over 15 amino acids. Trimming removed 3 bases from V and 4 bases from J, with 16 bases in between.